What follows describes a single T cell receptor beta chain. Germline V lookup: CDR1 MNHEY, CDR2 SMNVEV (reference sequence). Trimming removed 6 bases at V and 3 bases at J, with 13 bases between. The CDR3 contains 14 residues. This sample is part of a study of shared clonotypes between healthy human individuals. Data came from immunoSEQ multiplex PCR; TCRdb stores just in-frame clones and leaves some out. The sample contains roughly 520,000 clones, approximately 95% of which appear only once. This TCR was recovered from a woman in her 30s in good health. V is TRBV27 and J is TRBJ2-3; no reliable D call. Material: naive CD4+ T cells sorted from blood. Noted subset: CD45RA+ positively selected. The CDR3, as DNA: TGTGCCAGCAGATCCTCCCTACGGACAGATACGCAGTATTTT. It yields the protein CASRSSLRTDTQYF.